Listed below are T cell receptor beta chains from one sample, sequenced in a study of identical twins. TCRdb passed the 5' RACE reads through MiXCR, listing each CDR3 protein once. Seen here are under 400,000 distinct CDR3 sequences, approximately 9.1% observed once, and the top ten hold roughly 8.7%. The specimen sequenced was naive T cells sorted from blood. All receptors come from a woman aged 50 to 60 in good health. The CDR3 runs from the conserved cysteine through the conserved F or W. Each record gives: clone size, J gene, V gene, D gene, CDR3 DNA, CDR3 protein. D genes are given only for firm matches. Only part of the rows carry a size: once, few, many, or a class if the clone is expanded.

abundance: many
j_gene: TRBJ2-5
v_gene: TRBV6-2/TRBV6-3
d_gene: -
CDR3nt: TGTGCCAGCAGTTACTCGGCGGGGAACCAAGAGACCCAGTACTTC
CDR3aa: CASSYSAGNQETQYF

abundance: many
j_gene: TRBJ2-3
v_gene: TRBV10-2
d_gene: -
CDR3nt: TGCGCCAGCGGCGGACGGGGCGATACGCAGTATTTT
CDR3aa: CASGGRGDTQYF

abundance: many
j_gene: TRBJ1-1
v_gene: TRBV29-1
d_gene: -
CDR3nt: TGCAGCGTTGTGGGTGACAGGACAGCTTTCTTT
CDR3aa: CSVVGDRTAFF

abundance: -
j_gene: TRBJ2-5
v_gene: TRBV7-9
d_gene: -
CDR3nt: TGTGCCAGCTCCGGTTATCCCGTTCCAGAGACCCAGTACTTC
CDR3aa: CASSGYPVPETQYF

abundance: many
j_gene: TRBJ2-5
v_gene: TRBV29-1
d_gene: -
CDR3nt: TGCAGCGATGCCTTGGGACAAGAGACCCAGTACTTC
CDR3aa: CSDALGQETQYF

abundance: once
j_gene: TRBJ2-5
v_gene: TRBV4-1
d_gene: -
CDR3nt: TGCGCCAGCAGCCTAGAAGGCGATCGGGAGACCCAGTACTTC
CDR3aa: CASSLEGDRETQYF

abundance: many
j_gene: TRBJ1-5
v_gene: TRBV5-1
d_gene: -
CDR3nt: TGCGCCAGCAGCTTGCGCGGACCCAATCAGCCCCAGCATTTT
CDR3aa: CASSLRGPNQPQHF

abundance: -
j_gene: TRBJ2-7
v_gene: TRBV15
d_gene: -
CDR3nt: TGTGCCACCAGCAGAGAGGGAAGGGAGCAGTACTTC
CDR3aa: CATSREGREQYF

abundance: many
j_gene: TRBJ2-1
v_gene: TRBV11-2
d_gene: TRBD2
CDR3nt: TGTGCCAGCAGGAAGAGCGGGGGTAGGGCCTACAATGAGCAGTTCTTC
CDR3aa: CASRKSGGRAYNEQFF

abundance: few
j_gene: TRBJ2-1
v_gene: TRBV6-1
d_gene: TRBD2
CDR3nt: TGTGCCAGCCACACTAGCGGGGTTTACAATGAGCAGTTCTTC
CDR3aa: CASHTSGVYNEQFF

abundance: -
j_gene: TRBJ2-5
v_gene: TRBV5-1
d_gene: -
CDR3nt: TGCGCCAGCAGCCTCTCGGGAGACGGTCAGACCCAGTACTTC
CDR3aa: CASSLSGDGQTQYF

abundance: many
j_gene: TRBJ1-2
v_gene: TRBV12-3/TRBV12-4
d_gene: -
CDR3nt: TGTGCCAGCAGCCCTGGGGGGGCTTGGGGCTACACCTTC
CDR3aa: CASSPGGAWGYTF

abundance: few
j_gene: TRBJ1-2
v_gene: TRBV6-5
d_gene: -
CDR3nt: TGTGCCAGCAGTTCGAATGACAGGCAGAATGGCTACACCTTC
CDR3aa: CASSSNDRQNGYTF

abundance: many
j_gene: TRBJ2-1
v_gene: TRBV24-1
d_gene: -
CDR3nt: TGTGCCACCAGTGCCAATCCTAGGTCAGGGCAGTTCTTC
CDR3aa: CATSANPRSGQFF

abundance: few
j_gene: TRBJ2-1
v_gene: TRBV3-1
d_gene: -
CDR3nt: TGTGCCAGCAGCCAAGATTCAGTAGGCAATGAGCAGTTCTTC
CDR3aa: CASSQDSVGNEQFF

abundance: many
j_gene: TRBJ2-7
v_gene: TRBV20-1
d_gene: -
CDR3nt: TGCAGTGCTAGAGATCCAGTCAGGACGAACTACGAGCAGTACTTC
CDR3aa: CSARDPVRTNYEQYF

abundance: -
j_gene: TRBJ2-1
v_gene: TRBV5-1
d_gene: TRBD2
CDR3nt: TGCGCCAGCAGCTTAGGTAGCGGGAGCTTTCCCTACAATGAGCAGTTCTTC
CDR3aa: CASSLGSGSFPYNEQFF

abundance: many
j_gene: TRBJ2-3
v_gene: TRBV20-1
d_gene: -
CDR3nt: TGCAGTGTCCTCACCCGGGGCTACGATAGCACAGATACGCAGTATTTT
CDR3aa: CSVLTRGYDSTDTQYF

abundance: few
j_gene: TRBJ2-1
v_gene: TRBV5-5
d_gene: TRBD1
CDR3nt: TGTGCCAGCAGCGAACAGGGGGCGTTCAATGAGCAGTTCTTC
CDR3aa: CASSEQGAFNEQFF

abundance: many
j_gene: TRBJ1-4
v_gene: TRBV12-3/TRBV12-4
d_gene: -
CDR3nt: TGTGCCAGCAGTCGGGGCGGTTGGGGAAAACTGTTTTTT
CDR3aa: CASSRGGWGKLFF

abundance: -
j_gene: TRBJ2-3
v_gene: TRBV9
d_gene: -
CDR3nt: TGTGCCAGCAGCCTAAGCGAGACTCGTACAGATACGCAGTATTTT
CDR3aa: CASSLSETRTDTQYF

abundance: many
j_gene: TRBJ2-7
v_gene: TRBV3-1
d_gene: -
CDR3nt: TGTGCCAGCAGCCAAAACGGGTACGAGCAGTACTTC
CDR3aa: CASSQNGYEQYF

abundance: few
j_gene: TRBJ2-3
v_gene: TRBV10-3
d_gene: -
CDR3nt: TGTGCCATCACCCTCGCACTCAGAGATACGCAGTATTTT
CDR3aa: CAITLALRDTQYF

abundance: -
j_gene: TRBJ1-4
v_gene: TRBV21-1
d_gene: -
CDR3nt: TGTGCCAGCAGCAAAGCGCAGCGAGGGATTAATGAAAAACTGTTTTTT
CDR3aa: CASSKAQRGINEKLFF

abundance: few
j_gene: TRBJ2-2
v_gene: TRBV19
d_gene: -
CDR3nt: TGTGCCAGTGGGAAGTGGGACGGGGAGCTGTTTTTT
CDR3aa: CASGKWDGELFF

abundance: -
j_gene: TRBJ2-5
v_gene: TRBV5-1
d_gene: -
CDR3nt: TGCGCCAGCAGCAAAAATACCGGGCTCCAAGAGACCCAGTACTTC
CDR3aa: CASSKNTGLQETQYF

abundance: -
j_gene: TRBJ2-1
v_gene: TRBV5-1
d_gene: TRBD1
CDR3nt: TGCGCCAGCAGCAAGGGACAGGGGGCCAATGAGCAGTTCTTC
CDR3aa: CASSKGQGANEQFF

abundance: -
j_gene: TRBJ1-3
v_gene: TRBV7-6
d_gene: -
CDR3nt: TGTGCCAGCAGCTTAATTGCGGGATCTGGAAACACCATATATTTT
CDR3aa: CASSLIAGSGNTIYF

abundance: few
j_gene: TRBJ1-3
v_gene: TRBV2
d_gene: TRBD1
CDR3nt: TGTGCCAGCATAGAGACAGGGGCTGGAAACACCATATATTTT
CDR3aa: CASIETGAGNTIYF

abundance: few
j_gene: TRBJ2-1
v_gene: TRBV11-2
d_gene: TRBD1
CDR3nt: TGTGCCAGCACAAACAGGGGGCGATACAATGAGCAGTTCTTC
CDR3aa: CASTNRGRYNEQFF

abundance: many
j_gene: TRBJ2-2
v_gene: TRBV24-1
d_gene: -
CDR3nt: TGTGCCACCAGTGAGGGGGGGACAGGCACCGGGGAGCTGTTTTTT
CDR3aa: CATSEGGTGTGELFF

abundance: -
j_gene: TRBJ2-7
v_gene: TRBV20-1
d_gene: TRBD2
CDR3nt: TGCAGTGCTAGTCCTAGCGGGAGGGCCCACGAGCAGTACTTC
CDR3aa: CSASPSGRAHEQYF

abundance: many
j_gene: TRBJ1-2
v_gene: TRBV28
d_gene: -
CDR3nt: TGTGCCAGCAGCACCCTCGGGGAGGGGGGAAAGAATGGCTACACCTTC
CDR3aa: CASSTLGEGGKNGYTF

abundance: many
j_gene: TRBJ2-2
v_gene: TRBV5-5
d_gene: -
CDR3nt: TGTGCCAGCAGCCTCGGCGGGACGAACACCGGGGAGCTGTTTTTT
CDR3aa: CASSLGGTNTGELFF

abundance: few
j_gene: TRBJ1-1
v_gene: TRBV9
d_gene: -
CDR3nt: TGTGCCAGCGCCAGGGGTTACACTGAAGCTTTCTTT
CDR3aa: CASARGYTEAFF

abundance: -
j_gene: TRBJ2-1
v_gene: TRBV20-1
d_gene: TRBD2
CDR3nt: TGCAGTGCTCTGGGACTAGCGGGAGCTGAGCAGTTCTTC
CDR3aa: CSALGLAGAEQFF

abundance: -
j_gene: TRBJ2-5
v_gene: TRBV6-5
d_gene: -
CDR3nt: TGTGCCAGCAGATGGACAGCAAGAGAGACCCAGTACTTC
CDR3aa: CASRWTARETQYF

abundance: -
j_gene: TRBJ2-1
v_gene: TRBV29-1
d_gene: -
CDR3nt: TGCAGCGTTGAAGATCGCTCGAACAGAATCGGCTACAATGAGCAGTTCTTC
CDR3aa: CSVEDRSNRIGYNEQFF

abundance: -
j_gene: TRBJ1-5
v_gene: TRBV10-1
d_gene: TRBD1
CDR3nt: TGCGCCAGCAGTGAGTCGACAGGGACCCCTCAGCATTTT
CDR3aa: CASSESTGTPQHF

abundance: many
j_gene: TRBJ2-1
v_gene: TRBV29-1
d_gene: -
CDR3nt: TGCAGCGTTAGCTCCTACAATGAGCAGTTCTTC
CDR3aa: CSVSSYNEQFF

abundance: many
j_gene: TRBJ2-1
v_gene: TRBV29-1
d_gene: -
CDR3nt: TGCAGCGTTCTGGGGACAAACAATGAGCAGTTCTTC
CDR3aa: CSVLGTNNEQFF

abundance: many
j_gene: TRBJ1-1
v_gene: TRBV20-1
d_gene: -
CDR3nt: TGCAGTGCTAGAGACCAGGGCATGCCTTTCTTT
CDR3aa: CSARDQGMPFF

abundance: -
j_gene: TRBJ2-3
v_gene: TRBV7-2
d_gene: TRBD2
CDR3nt: TGTGCCAGCAGCTTTCGGGCGGGAGCGGCAGATACGCAGTATTTT
CDR3aa: CASSFRAGAADTQYF

abundance: few
j_gene: TRBJ2-1
v_gene: TRBV29-1
d_gene: TRBD2
CDR3nt: TGCAGCGTTGAAGGGATAGCGGGAGCGTACAATGAGCAGTTCTTC
CDR3aa: CSVEGIAGAYNEQFF

abundance: few
j_gene: TRBJ1-5
v_gene: TRBV2
d_gene: -
CDR3nt: TGTGCCAGCAGCGACGTGGGGGTCCTTAGCAATCAGCCCCAGCATTTT
CDR3aa: CASSDVGVLSNQPQHF

abundance: many
j_gene: TRBJ2-1
v_gene: TRBV7-8
d_gene: TRBD2
CDR3nt: TGTGCCAGCAGCATGAGACTAGCGGGAACCTACAATGAGCAGTTCTTC
CDR3aa: CASSMRLAGTYNEQFF

abundance: -
j_gene: TRBJ2-5
v_gene: TRBV10-3
d_gene: -
CDR3nt: TGTGCCATCAGGGAAGAGGAGGGGGCGAAAGAGACCCAGTACTTC
CDR3aa: CAIREEEGAKETQYF

abundance: few
j_gene: TRBJ2-3
v_gene: TRBV27
d_gene: TRBD1
CDR3nt: TGTGCCAGCACCCCGGACAGGAGGTCTAGCACAGATACGCAGTATTTT
CDR3aa: CASTPDRRSSTDTQYF

abundance: -
j_gene: TRBJ1-4
v_gene: TRBV25-1
d_gene: TRBD1
CDR3nt: TGTGCCAGCAGTGTCCTAGGGGGCCCTAATGAAAAACTGTTTTTT
CDR3aa: CASSVLGGPNEKLFF

abundance: few
j_gene: TRBJ2-1
v_gene: TRBV20-1
d_gene: TRBD2
CDR3nt: TGCAGTGCTAGGACTAGCGGGATTGAGAATGAGCAGTTCTTC
CDR3aa: CSARTSGIENEQFF

abundance: -
j_gene: TRBJ2-3
v_gene: TRBV24-1
d_gene: TRBD1
CDR3nt: TGTGCCACCAGTGACTCCTGGGACAGGGATACCGGGAGGACCACAGATACGCAGTATTTT
CDR3aa: CATSDSWDRDTGRTTDTQYF

abundance: -
j_gene: TRBJ2-1
v_gene: TRBV4-1
d_gene: -
CDR3nt: TGCGCCAGCAGCCAAGTAAAGGGCAATGAGCAGTTCTTC
CDR3aa: CASSQVKGNEQFF